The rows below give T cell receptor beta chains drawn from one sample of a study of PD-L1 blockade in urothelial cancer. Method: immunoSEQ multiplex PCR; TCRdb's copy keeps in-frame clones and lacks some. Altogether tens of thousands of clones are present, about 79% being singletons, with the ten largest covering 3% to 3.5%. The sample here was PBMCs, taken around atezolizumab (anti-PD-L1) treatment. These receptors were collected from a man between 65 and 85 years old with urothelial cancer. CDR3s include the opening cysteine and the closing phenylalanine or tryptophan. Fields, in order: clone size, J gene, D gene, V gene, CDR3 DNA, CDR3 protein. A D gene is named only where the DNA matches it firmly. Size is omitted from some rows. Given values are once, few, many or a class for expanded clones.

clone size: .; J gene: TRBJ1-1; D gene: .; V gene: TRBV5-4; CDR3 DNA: TGTGCCAGCAGCTTGGCTTCCAGGGGTTCCACTGAAGCTTTCTTT; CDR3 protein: CASSLASRGSTEAFF
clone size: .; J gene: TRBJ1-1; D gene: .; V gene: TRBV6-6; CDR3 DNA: TGTGCCAGCAGTGACTGGACGGGATTTGAAGCTTTCTTT; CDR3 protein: CASSDWTGFEAFF
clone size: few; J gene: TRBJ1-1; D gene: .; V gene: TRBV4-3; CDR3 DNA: TGCGCCAGCAGCCAAGAAGGCAGGGTCTACACTGAAGCTTTCTTT; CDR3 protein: CASSQEGRVYTEAFF
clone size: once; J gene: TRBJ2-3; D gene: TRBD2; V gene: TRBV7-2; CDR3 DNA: TGTGCCAGCAGCTTAGGCCCCTCGCGGGGGGGTACTTATACGCAGTATTTT; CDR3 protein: CASSLGPSRGGTYTQYF
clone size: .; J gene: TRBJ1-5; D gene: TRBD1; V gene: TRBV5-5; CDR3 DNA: TGTGCCAGCAGCTTGGAACAGGGGCGTGTTCAGCCCCAGCATTTT; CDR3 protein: CASSLEQGRVQPQHF
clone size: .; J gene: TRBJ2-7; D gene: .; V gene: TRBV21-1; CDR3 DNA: TGTGCCAGCAGCAAATCCCTGAGGCAGACCGGCCGGTACGAGCAGTACTTC; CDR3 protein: CASSKSLRQTGRYEQYF
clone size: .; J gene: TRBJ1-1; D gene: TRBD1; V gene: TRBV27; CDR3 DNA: TGTGCCAGCAGTGCCCGGGGACAGCGTCTCATGAACACTGAAGCTTTCTTT; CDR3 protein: CASSARGQRLMNTEAFF
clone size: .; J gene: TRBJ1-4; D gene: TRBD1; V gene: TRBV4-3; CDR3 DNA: TGCGCCAGCAGCCACCCAGGGGGCGGGAAACTGTTTTTT; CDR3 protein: CASSHPGGGKLFF
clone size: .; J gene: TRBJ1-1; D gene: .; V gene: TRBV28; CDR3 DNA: TGTGCCAGCAGTACAAGGAACACTGAAGCTTTCTTT; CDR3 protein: CASSTRNTEAFF
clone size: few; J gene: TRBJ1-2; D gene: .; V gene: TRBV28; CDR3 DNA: TGTGCCAGCAGTAAAGGGGAGGATGGCTACACCTTC; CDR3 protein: CASSKGEDGYTF
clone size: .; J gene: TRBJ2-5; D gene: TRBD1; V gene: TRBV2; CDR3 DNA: TGTGCCAGCAGTCCAGACAGGGGGAGAGCTCAGACCCAGTACTTC; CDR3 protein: CASSPDRGRAQTQYF
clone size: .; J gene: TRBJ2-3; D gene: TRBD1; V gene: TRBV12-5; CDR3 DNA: TGTGCTAGTTGCCTCGGGACAGCGCTTATAGATACGCAGTATTTT; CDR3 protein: CASCLGTALIDTQYF
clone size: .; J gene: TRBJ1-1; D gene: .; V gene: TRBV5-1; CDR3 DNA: TGCGCCAGCAGCTTTCGAGGAGGCACTGAAGCTTTCTTT; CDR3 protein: CASSFRGGTEAFF
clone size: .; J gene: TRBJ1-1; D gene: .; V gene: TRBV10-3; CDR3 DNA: TGTGCCATCAGTGACTTAGGACTGGGAAACACTGAAGCTTTCTTT; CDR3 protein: CAISDLGLGNTEAFF
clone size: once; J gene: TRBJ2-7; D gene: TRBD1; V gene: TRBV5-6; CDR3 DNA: TGTGCCAGCAGCAAACAGGGGTACGAGCAGTACTTC; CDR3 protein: CASSKQGYEQYF
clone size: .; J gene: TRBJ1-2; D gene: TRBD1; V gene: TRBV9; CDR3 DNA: TGTGCCAGCAGCTCTACAGGGGGCTATGGCTACACCTTC; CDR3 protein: CASSSTGGYGYTF
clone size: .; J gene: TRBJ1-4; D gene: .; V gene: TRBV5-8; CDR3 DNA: TGTGCCAGCAGCTTCTGGGAGAATGAAAAACTGTTTTTT; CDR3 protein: CASSFWENEKLFF
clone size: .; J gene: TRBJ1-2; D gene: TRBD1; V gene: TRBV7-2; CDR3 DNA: TGTGCCAGCAGCCCGGACAGGAACTATGGCTACACCTTC; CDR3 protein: CASSPDRNYGYTF
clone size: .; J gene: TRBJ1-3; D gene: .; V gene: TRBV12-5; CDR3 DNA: TGTGCTACTACCTCATACCCACAGGGTTTTGGCACCATATATTTT; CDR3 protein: CATTSYPQGFGTIYF
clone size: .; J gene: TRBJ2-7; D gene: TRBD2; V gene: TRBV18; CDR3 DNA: TGTGCCAGCTCAAGGGGGAGTAGCGGGACGGGTTACGAGCAGTACTTC; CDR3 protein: CASSRGSSGTGYEQYF
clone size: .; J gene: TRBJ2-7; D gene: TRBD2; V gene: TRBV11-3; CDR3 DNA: TGTGCCAGCAGCTTAGGGGGACTAGCGGGACATGGCGAGCAGTACTTC; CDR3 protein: CASSLGGLAGHGEQYF
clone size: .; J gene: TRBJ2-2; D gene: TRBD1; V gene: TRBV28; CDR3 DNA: TGTGCCAGCAGTTTACTCGGACAGGGGGCGAACGCGAACACCGGGGAGCTGTTTTTT; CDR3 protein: CASSLLGQGANANTGELFF
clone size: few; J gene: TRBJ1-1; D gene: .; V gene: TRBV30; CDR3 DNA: TGTGCCTGGAGATACCAGTTCGAAGCTTTCTTT; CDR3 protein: CAWRYQFEAFF
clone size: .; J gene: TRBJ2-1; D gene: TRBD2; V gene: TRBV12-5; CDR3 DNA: TGTGCTAGTGGTTTGGCGACTAGCGGGGGGTCGGATGAGCAGTTCTTC; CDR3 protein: CASGLATSGGSDEQFF
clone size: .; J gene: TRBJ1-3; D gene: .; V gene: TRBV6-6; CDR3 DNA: TGTGCCAGCAGCTACTCAAGAAGCGGAAACACCATATATTTT; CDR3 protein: CASSYSRSGNTIYF
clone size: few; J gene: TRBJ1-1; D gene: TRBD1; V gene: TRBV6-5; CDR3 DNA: TGTGCCAGCAGCTCCGGACAGGGGGGTCAAGCTTTCTTT; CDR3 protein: CASSSGQGGQAFF
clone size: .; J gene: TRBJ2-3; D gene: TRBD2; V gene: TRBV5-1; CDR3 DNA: TGCGCCAGCAGCTTGGGCCTAGCGGGAGGGCCGACAGATACGCAGTATTTT; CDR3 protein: CASSLGLAGGPTDTQYF
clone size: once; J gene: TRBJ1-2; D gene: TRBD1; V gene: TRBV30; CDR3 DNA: TGTGCCTTCACCGGGACAGGGGTCCCGGGGAGAGGTGGCTACACCTTC; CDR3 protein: CAFTGTGVPGRGGYTF
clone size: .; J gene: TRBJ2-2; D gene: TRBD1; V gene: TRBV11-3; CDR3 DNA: TGTGCCAGCAGCCGACTCCAGGGGGCGGGCACCGGGGAGCTGTTTTTT; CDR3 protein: CASSRLQGAGTGELFF
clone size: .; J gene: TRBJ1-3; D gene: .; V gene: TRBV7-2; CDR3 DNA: TGTGCCAGCAGCTTAGCGGGGCGGAGCCCCTCTGGAAACACCATATATTTT; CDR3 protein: CASSLAGRSPSGNTIYF
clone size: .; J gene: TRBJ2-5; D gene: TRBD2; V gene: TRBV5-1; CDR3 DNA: TGCGCCAGCAGCTCGACTAGCCCTGGGGGAGAGACCCAGTACTTC; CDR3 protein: CASSSTSPGGETQYF
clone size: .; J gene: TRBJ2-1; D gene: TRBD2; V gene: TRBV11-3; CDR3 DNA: TGTGCCAGCAGCTCTTCTAGCGGGCTAGGCTCCTACAATGAGCAGTTCTTC; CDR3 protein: CASSSSSGLGSYNEQFF
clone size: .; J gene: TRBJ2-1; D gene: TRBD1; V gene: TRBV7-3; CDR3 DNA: TGTGCCAGCAGCTACGACAGGGGGGGTTACAATGAGCAGTTCTTC; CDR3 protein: CASSYDRGGYNEQFF
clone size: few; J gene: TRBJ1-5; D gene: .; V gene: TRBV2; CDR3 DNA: TGTGCCAGCAGTGAAGGGCAGGCTTTCAACGAGCCCCAGCATTTT; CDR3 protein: CASSEGQAFNEPQHF
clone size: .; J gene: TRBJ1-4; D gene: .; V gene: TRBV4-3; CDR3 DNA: TGCGCCAGCAGCCAAGGAGGGGCAGGGGTTTCTGAAAAACTGTTTTTT; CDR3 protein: CASSQGGAGVSEKLFF
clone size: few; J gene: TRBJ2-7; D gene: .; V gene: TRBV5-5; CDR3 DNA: TGTGCCAGCAGCTTGGGCGGACGGGGACTCAACTGGGAGCAGTACTTC; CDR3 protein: CASSLGGRGLNWEQYF
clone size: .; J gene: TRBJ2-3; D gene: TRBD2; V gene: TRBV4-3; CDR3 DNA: TGCGCCAGCAGCCCGAGGTGGGGGGGACTAGCGGTCACAGATACGCAGTATTTT; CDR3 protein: CASSPRWGGLAVTDTQYF
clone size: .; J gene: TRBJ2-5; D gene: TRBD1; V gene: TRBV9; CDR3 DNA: TGTGCCAGCAGCGTAGGGACAGGACAAGAGACCCAGTACTTC; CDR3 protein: CASSVGTGQETQYF
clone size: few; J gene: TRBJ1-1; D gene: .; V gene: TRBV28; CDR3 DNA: TGTGCCAGTTCCGAATTCGGGTGGGTGAACACTGAAGCTTTCTTT; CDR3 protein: CASSEFGWVNTEAFF
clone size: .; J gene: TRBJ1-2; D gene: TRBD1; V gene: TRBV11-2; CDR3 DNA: TGTGCCAGCAGCTTATCGGCAGGGGGTTATGGCTACACCTTC; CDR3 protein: CASSLSAGGYGYTF
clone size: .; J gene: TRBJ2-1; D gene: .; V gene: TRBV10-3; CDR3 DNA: TGTGCCACGTCTGCCGGGGGATATGAAGTCTCCTACAATGAGCAGTTCTTC; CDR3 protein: CATSAGGYEVSYNEQFF
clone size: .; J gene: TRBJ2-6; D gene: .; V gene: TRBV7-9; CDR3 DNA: TGTGCCAGCAGCTTGGGGGACTCCGGGGCCAACGTCCTGACTTTC; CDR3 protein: CASSLGDSGANVLTF
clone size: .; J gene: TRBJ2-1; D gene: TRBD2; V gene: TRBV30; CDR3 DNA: TGTGCCTGGAGTCCCAAAAAGCCGGGACTACTCGACAATGAGCAGTTCTTC; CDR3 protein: CAWSPKKPGLLDNEQFF
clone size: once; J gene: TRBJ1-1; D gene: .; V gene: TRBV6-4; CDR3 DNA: TGTGCCAGCAGTGGATACATGGCCACTGAAGCTTTCTTT; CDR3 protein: CASSGYMATEAFF
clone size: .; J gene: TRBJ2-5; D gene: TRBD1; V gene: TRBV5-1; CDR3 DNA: TGCGCCAGCAGCCTGAAACCGGGACAGGGCTCCGAGACCCAGTACTTC; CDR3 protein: CASSLKPGQGSETQYF
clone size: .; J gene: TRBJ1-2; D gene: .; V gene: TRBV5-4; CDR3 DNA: TGTGCCAGCAGCCAAAGACAGGTGGGCTATGGCTACACCTTC; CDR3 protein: CASSQRQVGYGYTF
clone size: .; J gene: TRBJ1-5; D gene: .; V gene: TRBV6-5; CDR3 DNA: TGTGCCAGCAGTTACTCGAGCCGTCAGCCCCAGCATTTT; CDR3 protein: CASSYSSRQPQHF
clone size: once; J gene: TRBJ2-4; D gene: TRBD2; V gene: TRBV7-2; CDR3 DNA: TGTGCCAGCAGCCCCCTAACTAGCGGGGAAAACATTCAGTACTTC; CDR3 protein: CASSPLTSGENIQYF
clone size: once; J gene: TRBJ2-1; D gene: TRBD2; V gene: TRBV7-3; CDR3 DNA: TGTGCCAGCAGCATCGGGACTAGCGGGGGGGCGGGTTATGAGCAGTTCTTC; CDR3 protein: CASSIGTSGGAGYEQFF
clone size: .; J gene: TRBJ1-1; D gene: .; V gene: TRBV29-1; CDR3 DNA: TGCAGCGTTGTAACAGGGCAGGGTCGTGGCACTGAAGCTTTCTTT; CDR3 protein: CSVVTGQGRGTEAFF
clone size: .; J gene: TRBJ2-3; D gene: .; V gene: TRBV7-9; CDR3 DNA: TGTGCCAGCAGCTTCGGGACTGAAAGGCAGTATTTT; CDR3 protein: CASSFGTERQYF
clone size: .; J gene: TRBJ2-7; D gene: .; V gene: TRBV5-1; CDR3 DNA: TGCGCCAGCAGCGATTCGCCGGGACAATCCTCCTACGAGCAGTACTTC; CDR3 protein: CASSDSPGQSSYEQYF
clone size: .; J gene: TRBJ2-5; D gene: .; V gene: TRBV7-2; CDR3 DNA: TGTGCCAGCAGCTTCGGGGTAGAGACCCAGTACTTC; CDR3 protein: CASSFGVETQYF
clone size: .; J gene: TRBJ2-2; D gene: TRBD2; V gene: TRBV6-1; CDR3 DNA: TGTGCCAGCAGTGAAGCGCTGAGACTAGCGGGAGCCGGGGAGCTGTTTTTT; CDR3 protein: CASSEALRLAGAGELFF
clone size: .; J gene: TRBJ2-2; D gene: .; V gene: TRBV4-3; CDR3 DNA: TGCGCCAGCAGCCAAGGACAGGTCACCGGGGAGCTGTTTTTT; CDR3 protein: CASSQGQVTGELFF
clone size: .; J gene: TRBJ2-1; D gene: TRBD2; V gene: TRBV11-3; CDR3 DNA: TGTGCCAGCAGGCCCGGGACTAGCGGAAACAATGAGCAGTTCTTC; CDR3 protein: CASRPGTSGNNEQFF
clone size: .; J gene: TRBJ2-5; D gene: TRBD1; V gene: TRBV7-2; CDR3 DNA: TGTGCCAGCAGCGACCAGACAGGGCGAGGAGAGACCCAGTACTTC; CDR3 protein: CASSDQTGRGETQYF
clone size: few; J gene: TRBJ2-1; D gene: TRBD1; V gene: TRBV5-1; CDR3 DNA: TGCGCCAGCAGCTTGGCTATAGGGGGCAATTTGAGGTCCTACAATGAGCAGTTCTTC; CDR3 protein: CASSLAIGGNLRSYNEQFF
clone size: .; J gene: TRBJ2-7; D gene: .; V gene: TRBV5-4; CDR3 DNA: TGTGCCAGCAGCCAGCAACGGGAAAGGCAGTACTTC; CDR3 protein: CASSQQRERQYF
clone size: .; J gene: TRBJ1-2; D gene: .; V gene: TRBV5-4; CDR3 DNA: TGTGCCAGCAGCTCTCCCGGCCCCGGGGGCTACACCTTC; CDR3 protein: CASSSPGPGGYTF